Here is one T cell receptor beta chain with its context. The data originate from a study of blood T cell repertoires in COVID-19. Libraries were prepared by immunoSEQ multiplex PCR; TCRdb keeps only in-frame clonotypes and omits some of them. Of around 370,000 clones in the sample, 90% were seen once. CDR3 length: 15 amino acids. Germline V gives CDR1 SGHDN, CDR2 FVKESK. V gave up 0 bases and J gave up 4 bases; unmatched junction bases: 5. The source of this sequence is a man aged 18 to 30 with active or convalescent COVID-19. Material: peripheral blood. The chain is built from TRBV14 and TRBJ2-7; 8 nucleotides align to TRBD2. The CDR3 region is CASSQDYSGEYEQYF. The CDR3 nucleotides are TGTGCCAGCAGCCAAGATTATAGCGGGGAATACGAGCAGTACTTC.